This is a list of T cell receptor beta chains from one sample in a study of T cell repertoires in cytomegalovirus infection. Their antigens remain unidentified. One entry per CDR3 protein, called by TCRdb with MiXCR from the reads. The data hold about 830,000 distinct CDR3 sequences, with less than 35% observed a single time. Material: cultured CD8+ T cells from PBMCs, obtained from culture after CMV antigen stimulation. Receptor source: a human donor in good health (CMV status not recorded). Some clones in this sample may be carry-over from other donors' samples. The CDR3 runs from the conserved cysteine through the conserved F or W. The D gene is left open where the match is weak. Clone size appears in some rows only: once, few, many, or a class for an expanded clone.

D gene	J gene	V gene	clone size	CDR3 protein	CDR3 DNA
NA	TRBJ1-1	TRBV27	NA	CASSLSEGWTEAFF	TGTGCCAGCAGTTTATCGGAGGGTTGGACTGAAGCTTTCTTT
NA	TRBJ2-7	TRBV2	few	CASSDRWGVDEQYF	TGTGCCAGCAGTGATCGGTGGGGGGTCGACGAGCAGTACTTC
TRBD2	TRBJ2-1	TRBV7-9	NA	CASSPGGSGTFYNEQFF	TGTGCCAGCAGCCCCGGGGGGTCCGGGACCTTTTACAATGAGCAGTTCTTC
TRBD1	TRBJ2-1	TRBV7-8	many	CASSSPGGARYNEQFF	TGTGCCAGCAGCTCTCCAGGGGGCGCAAGGTACAATGAGCAGTTCTTC
NA	TRBJ2-1	TRBV11-3	NA	CASSLGTSLLNEQFF	TGTGCCAGCAGCTTAGGTACTTCTCTCCTCAATGAGCAGTTCTTC
TRBD1	TRBJ1-5	TRBV19	few	CASRAGTGGSNQPQHF	TGTGCCAGTAGGGCCGGGACAGGGGGAAGCAATCAGCCCCAGCATTTT
NA	TRBJ2-3	TRBV10-3	many	CAISERKLATDTQYF	TGTGCCATCAGTGAGAGGAAGCTAGCCACAGATACGCAGTATTTT
NA	TRBJ2-1	TRBV7-2	many	CASGPGGAGEQFF	TGTGCCAGCGGGCCTGGGGGGGCGGGTGAGCAGTTCTTC
TRBD1	TRBJ1-6	TRBV7-2	NA	CATLEGAGSPLHF	TGTGCCACCCTGGAGGGGGCAGGTTCACCCCTCCACTTT
TRBD1	TRBJ1-2	TRBV12-5	NA	CASGLGTAIYGYTF	TGTGCTAGTGGTCTCGGGACAGCGATCTATGGCTACACCTTC
NA	TRBJ2-3	TRBV7-6	many	CASSSLDISTDTQYF	TGTGCCAGCAGCTCGTTGGACATAAGCACAGATACGCAGTATTTT
NA	TRBJ1-4	TRBV27	NA	CASSLSRGSEKLFF	TGTGCCAGCAGTTTATCAAGGGGCAGTGAAAAACTGTTTTTT
TRBD1	TRBJ2-5	TRBV10-2	NA	CASDPLPGQRETQYF	TGCGCCAGCGACCCGTTGCCGGGACAGCGGGAGACCCAGTACTTC
TRBD2	TRBJ2-3	TRBV10-3	NA	CAIRIRGLAGGDTQYF	TGTGCCATCAGAATACGGGGACTAGCGGGGGGGGATACGCAGTATTTT
TRBD1	TRBJ1-5	TRBV19	NA	CASSITPGTANQPQHF	TGTGCCAGTAGTATAACCCCCGGGACAGCCAATCAGCCCCAGCATTTT
NA	TRBJ1-5	TRBV25-1	NA	CASSEGSGVQQPQHF	TGTGCCAGCAGTGAAGGGAGCGGGGTCCAACAGCCCCAGCATTTT
NA	TRBJ1-1	TRBV7-2	many	CASSYPTRNTEAFF	TGTGCCAGCAGCTACCCTACAAGGAACACTGAAGCTTTCTTT
TRBD2	TRBJ2-1	TRBV6-5	NA	CASSPGLVNEQFF	TGTGCCAGCAGTCCGGGACTAGTTAATGAGCAGTTCTTC
NA	TRBJ2-1	TRBV5-4	NA	CASSSSAADEQFF	TGTGCCAGCAGTTCGTCCGCTGCGGATGAGCAGTTCTTC
NA	TRBJ2-5	TRBV23-1	NA	CASILQFEETQYF	TGCGCCAGCATTCTCCAGTTCGAAGAGACCCAGTACTTC
TRBD1	TRBJ1-3	TRBV6-5	NA	CASSEHSRSRDRNF	TGTGCCAGCTCTGAGCACTCAAGAAGCCGGGACAGAAATTTT
NA	TRBJ2-6	TRBV6-5	NA	CAISEDSPGANVLTF	TGTGCCATCTCCGAAGACAGTCCTGGGGCCAACGTCCTGACTTTC
TRBD1	TRBJ2-5	TRBV9	NA	CASSSGGERETQYF	TGTGCCAGTTCCTCAGGGGGCGAGAGGGAGACCCAGTACTTC
NA	TRBJ2-5	TRBV15	NA	CATSSAPGSGETQYF	TGTGCCACCAGCAGTGCCCCCGGTAGCGGAGAGACCCAGTACTTC
NA	TRBJ1-2	TRBV7-6	NA	CASSYTTLGYGYTF	TGTGCCAGCAGCTACACTACCTTAGGGTATGGCTACACCTTC